What follows are 14 T cell receptor beta chains derived from one specimen sequenced in a study of vaccination effects on CD4 cells after COVID-19. Profiled with immunoSEQ multiplex PCR; TCRdb holds only in-frame clones, not every one. The sample contains about 73,000 clones, roughly 79% of which appear only once. Their target antigens are unknown. Viral peptide pools were used in the ViraFEST assay to expand antigen-specific CD4+ T cells, and sequencing came afterward. Isolating CD4+ T cells followed approximately nine days of culture. Previously uninfected by SARS-CoV-2, the vaccine recipients also showed negative nucleocapsid antibodies. Sequencing was performed on CD4+ T cells from PBMCs cultured with SARS-CoV-2 spike peptides, taken before COVID-19 vaccination. The receptors stem from a human donor who received a COVID-19 vaccine.

V usage is TRBV7-3 and J usage is TRBJ2-3, with D unresolved. Trimming took off 2 bases at V and 0 bases at J, with 9 bases between the two ends. This CDR3 is built from 15 residues. Germline-derived CDR1 and CDR2 are SGHTA and FQGTGA. This CDR3 is CASSLQAASTDTQYF. The CDR3 bases are TGTGCCAGCAGCTTACAGGCAGCTAGCACAGATACGCAGTATTTT.

V is TRBV4-3 and J is TRBJ1-2, with D maybe TRBD1 (5 bases). CDR3 size: 14 residues. The germline V and J ends were trimmed by 0 bases and 9 bases, with 14 bases remaining between them. Germline V lookup: CDR1 LGHNA, CDR2 YSLEER. This chain's CDR3 is CASSQDRGGTSYTF. In DNA form, the CDR3 reads TGCGCCAGCAGCCAAGATCGGGGAGGGACTAGCTACACCTTC.

A single count supports this clone. The chain recombines TRBV30 with TRBJ2-5, with 10 nucleotides matching TRBD2. The CDR3 covers 14 residues. Germline CDR1 reads GTSNPN; CDR2 reads SVGIG (reference sequence). The V gene end was trimmed by 5 bases and the J gene end by 2 bases; junction bases not matched to a gene: 5. CDR3 nucleotides: TGTGCCTGGTCTAGCGGGGGTGGGCAAGAGACCCAGTACTTC. Residues: CAWSSGGGQETQYF. Filled out from reference TRBV30 and TRBJ2-5, the complete variable domain reads SQTIHQWPATLVQPVGSPLSLECTVEGTSNPNLYWYRQAAGRGLQLLFYSVGIGQISSEVPQNLSASRPQDRQFILSSKKLLLSDSGFYLCAWSSGGGQETQYFGPGTRLLVL.

This clone has a handful of counts. This sequence joins TRBV4-1 and TRBJ2-3; TRBD2 matches at 8 bases. The V gene end was trimmed by 0 bases and the J gene end by 5 bases; junction bases not matched to a gene: 10. Germline CDR1 MGHRA, CDR2 YSYEKL. The CDR3 has 17 amino acids. CDR3 sequence reads: CASSQDLGAGVIDTQYF. CDR3 DNA: TGCGCCAGCAGCCAAGATCTAGGAGCGGGGGTAATAGATACGCAGTATTTT.

In its sample, this clone was seen once. The chain employs TRBV28 and TRBJ2-5; D remains unclear. Trimming took off 6 bases at V and 7 bases at J, with 12 bases between the two ends. Germline CDR1 is MDHEN and CDR2 is SYDVKM. The CDR3 extends over 12 amino acids. The CDR3 nucleotides read TGTGCCAGCAGCGCTAAATGGGGGACCCAGTACTTC. It specifies CASSAKWGTQYF.

The CDR3, as DNA: TGTGCCAGCCCCCCAGGGACCAACACCTTC. It specifies CASPPGTNTF. J is TRBJ1-2 and V is TRBV12-3 or TRBV12-4, with D possibly TRBD1 on 5 matching bases. CDR3 size: 10 residues. The V and J ends lost 8 bases and 12 bases respectively, with 13 bases between them.

This chain connects TRBV18 to TRBJ2-3; possible D gene TRBD2, 5 bases. This CDR3 contains 16 residues. Trimming left V 3 bases short and J 0 bases short, with 13 bases between. Germline-derived CDR1 and CDR2 are KGHSH and LQKENI. The CDR3 is CASSPLSGGSTDTQYF. CDR3 nucleotides: TGTGCCAGCTCACCCCTCTCTGGCGGGAGCACAGATACGCAGTATTTT. The variable domain in full, with the rest retrieved from reference TRBV18 and TRBJ2-3, is NAGVMQNPRHLVRRRGQEARLRCSPMKGHSHVYWYRQLPEEGLKFMVYLQKENIIDESGMPKERFSAEFPKEGPSILRIQQVVRGDSAAYFCASSPLSGGSTDTQYFGPGTRLTVL.

The gene calls are TRBV7-2 and TRBJ1-2; no firm D call. The CDR3 runs to 12 residues. Germline V gives CDR1 SGHTA, CDR2 FQGNSA. V lost 2 bases to trimming and J lost 7 bases, with 8 bases between them. The CDR3 nucleotides read TGTGCCAGCAGCTTATATGGTCGTGGCTACACCTTC. Translation gives CASSLYGRGYTF.

This chain uses TRBV11-2 with TRBJ2-1, with D possibly being TRBD1 (5 bases). Trimming pared 4 bases from V and 4 bases from J, leaving 11 bases between. This CDR3 contains 14 residues. CDR1 is SGHAT, CDR2 FQNNGV, per germline. DNA for the CDR3: TGTGCCAGCAGCTCCGGACAAAGTTACAATGAGCAGTTCTTC. As protein: CASSSGQSYNEQFF.

V usage is TRBV9 and J usage is TRBJ2-1, with 10 bases matching TRBD1. Germline V gene data show CDR1 as SGDLS and CDR2 as YYNGEE. This CDR3 contains 16 residues. With 0 bases clipped from V and 15 bases from J, the junction kept 15 bases outside the gene matches. This chain's CDR3 is CASSVVVTGGRGGLFF. The CDR3, as DNA: TGTGCCAGCAGCGTAGTAGTGACAGGGGGCCGGGGGGGCCTGTTCTTC.

V and J are TRBV18 and TRBJ1-2; D gene unclear. Trimming shortened V by 3 bases and J by 4 bases, and 12 bases separated the two germline ends. Germline lookup yields CDR1 KGHSH and CDR2 LQKENI. The CDR3 spans 14 residues. The CDR3 reads CASSPPGDVYGYTF. In nucleotides, the CDR3 is TGTGCCAGCTCACCCCCCGGAGACGTCTATGGCTACACCTTC. The full variable domain, completed using reference TRBV18 and TRBJ1-2, is NAGVMQNPRHLVRRRGQEARLRCSPMKGHSHVYWYRQLPEEGLKFMVYLQKENIIDESGMPKERFSAEFPKEGPSILRIQQVVRGDSAAYFCASSPPGDVYGYTFGSGTRLTVV.

This clone was recorded only once. The chain is built from TRBV5-1 and TRBJ2-3; weak D call: TRBD2 (7 bases). Germline values: CDR1 SGHRS, CDR2 YFSETQ. V was cut by 4 bases and J by 3 bases, with 21 bases left in between. The CDR3 length is 17 residues. The CDR3: CASSPQGRGLGTDTQYF. The CDR3 DNA is TGCGCCAGCAGCCCGCAAGGGCGGGGGCTGGGAACAGATACGCAGTATTTT. The variable domain in full, completed from reference TRBV5-1 and TRBJ2-3, reads KAGVTQTPRYLIKTRGQQVTLSCSPISGHRSVSWYQQTPGQGLQFLFEYFSETQRNKGNFPGRFSGRQFSNSRSEMNVSTLELGDSALYLCASSPQGRGLGTDTQYFGPGTRLTVL.

The chain joins TRBV18 to TRBJ2-1; 7 nucleotides agree with TRBD1. Germline assignment: CDR1 KGHSH and CDR2 LQKENI. The CDR3 is 13 amino acids. After removal of 5 bases from V and 10 bases from J, the junction contained 8 bases not matched to a gene. The DNA of the CDR3 is TGTGCCAGCTCAGCCTCACAGGGGAACGAGCAGTTCTTC. Translation: CASSASQGNEQFF.

The chain recombines TRBV5-4 with TRBJ2-7; weak D call: TRBD2 (5 bases). CDR3 length: 13 amino acids. Trimming removed 2 bases from V and 6 bases from J, with 12 bases in between. Germline V lookup: CDR1 SGHNT, CDR2 YYREEE (reference sequence). The CDR3 sequence is CASSFGRGSEQYV. CDR3 DNA sequence: TGTGCCAGCAGCTTCGGCCGGGGTAGCGAGCAGTACGTC.